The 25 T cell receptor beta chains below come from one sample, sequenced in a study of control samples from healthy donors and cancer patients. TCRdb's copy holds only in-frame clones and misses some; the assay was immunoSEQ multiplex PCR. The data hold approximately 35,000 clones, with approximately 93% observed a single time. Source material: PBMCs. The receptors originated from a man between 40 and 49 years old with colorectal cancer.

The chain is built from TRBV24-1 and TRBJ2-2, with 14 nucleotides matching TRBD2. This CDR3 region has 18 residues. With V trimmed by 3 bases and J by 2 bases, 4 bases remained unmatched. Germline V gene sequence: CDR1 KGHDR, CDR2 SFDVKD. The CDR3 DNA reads TGTGCCACCAGTGATCCCGGGACTAGCGGGGGTAACACCGGGGAGCTGTTTTTT. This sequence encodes CATSDPGTSGGNTGELFF.

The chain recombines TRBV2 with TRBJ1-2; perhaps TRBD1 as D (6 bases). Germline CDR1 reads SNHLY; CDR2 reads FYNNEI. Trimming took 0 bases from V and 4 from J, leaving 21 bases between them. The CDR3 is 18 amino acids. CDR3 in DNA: TGTGCCAGCAGTGAAGCGGGGTGGTCTGGGGGCGGCATCTATGGCTACACCTTC. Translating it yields CASSEAGWSGGGIYGYTF.

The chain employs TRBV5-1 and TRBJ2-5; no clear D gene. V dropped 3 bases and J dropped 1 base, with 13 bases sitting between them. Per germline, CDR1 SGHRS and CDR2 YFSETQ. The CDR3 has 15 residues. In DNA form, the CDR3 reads TGCGCCAGCAGCTACGAAGACATGCCCCAAGAGACCCAGTACTTC. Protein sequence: CASSYEDMPQETQYF.

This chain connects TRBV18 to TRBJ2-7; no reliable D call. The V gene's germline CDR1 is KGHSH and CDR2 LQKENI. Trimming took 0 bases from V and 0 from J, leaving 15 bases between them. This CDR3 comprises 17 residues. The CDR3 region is CASSPPGLSDTSYEQYF. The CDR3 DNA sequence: TGTGCCAGCTCACCACCGGGATTATCCGACACCTCCTACGAGCAGTACTTC.

The CDR3 sequence is CASSHPGTGNHEQYF. The CDR3, as DNA: TGTGCCAGCAGCCACCCCGGGACAGGGAACCACGAGCAGTACTTC. The chain links TRBV11-2 to TRBJ2-7, with 9 bases identical to TRBD1. Trimming took 5 bases from V and 5 from J; bases not matched to a gene: 10. The CDR3 contains 15 residues. Germline V gene data show CDR1 as SGHAT and CDR2 as FQNNGV.

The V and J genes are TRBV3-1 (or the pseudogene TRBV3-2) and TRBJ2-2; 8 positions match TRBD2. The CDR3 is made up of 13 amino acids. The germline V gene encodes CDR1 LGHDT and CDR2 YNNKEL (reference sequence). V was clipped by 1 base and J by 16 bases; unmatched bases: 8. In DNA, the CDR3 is TGTGCCAGCAGCCAAGGTAGCGGGGCCACCAGGTTTTTT. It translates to CASSQGSGATRFF.

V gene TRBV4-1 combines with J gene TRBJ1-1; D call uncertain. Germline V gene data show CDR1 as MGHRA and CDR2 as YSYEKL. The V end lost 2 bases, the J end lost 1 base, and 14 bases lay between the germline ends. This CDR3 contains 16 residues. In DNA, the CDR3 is TGCGCCAGCAGCCAAAGGATCCGGGAGGCGAACACTGAAGCTTTCTTT. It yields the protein CASSQRIREANTEAFF.

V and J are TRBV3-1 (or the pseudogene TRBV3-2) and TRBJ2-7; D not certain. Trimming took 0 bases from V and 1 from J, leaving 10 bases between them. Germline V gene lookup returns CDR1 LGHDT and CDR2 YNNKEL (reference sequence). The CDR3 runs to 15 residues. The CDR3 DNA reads TGTGCCAGCAGCCAAGACTTAGGGCAGTCCTACGAGCAGTACTTC. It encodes CASSQDLGQSYEQYF.

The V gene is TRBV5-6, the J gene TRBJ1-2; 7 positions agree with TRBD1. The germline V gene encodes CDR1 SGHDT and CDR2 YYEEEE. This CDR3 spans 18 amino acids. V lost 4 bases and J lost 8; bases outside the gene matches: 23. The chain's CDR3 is CASSPAPGQRTGIGGYTF. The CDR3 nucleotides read TGTGCCAGCAGCCCGGCCCCGGGACAGAGGACGGGGATCGGGGGCTACACCTTC.

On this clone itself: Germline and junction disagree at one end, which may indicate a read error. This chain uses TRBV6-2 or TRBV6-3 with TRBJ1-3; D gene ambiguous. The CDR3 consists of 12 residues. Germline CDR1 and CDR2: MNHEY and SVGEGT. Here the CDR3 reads CASSYSGNTIYF. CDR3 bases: TGTGCCAGCAGCTACTCTGGAAACACCATATATTTT.

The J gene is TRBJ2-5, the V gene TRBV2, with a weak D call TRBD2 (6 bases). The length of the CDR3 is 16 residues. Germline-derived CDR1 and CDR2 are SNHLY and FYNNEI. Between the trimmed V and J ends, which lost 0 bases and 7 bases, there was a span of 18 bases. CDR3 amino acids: CASSEARVTLGGTQYF. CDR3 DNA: TGTGCCAGCAGTGAAGCGCGGGTAACCTTGGGGGGGACCCAGTACTTC.

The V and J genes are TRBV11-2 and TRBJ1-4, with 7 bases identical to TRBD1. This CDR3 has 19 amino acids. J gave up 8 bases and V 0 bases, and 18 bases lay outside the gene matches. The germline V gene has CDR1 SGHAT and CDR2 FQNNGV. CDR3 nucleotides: TGTGCCAGCAGCTTAGATCAGCGGGGCAGGGCCCTACAGGGGGAAAAACTGTTTTTT. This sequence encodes CASSLDQRGRALQGEKLFF. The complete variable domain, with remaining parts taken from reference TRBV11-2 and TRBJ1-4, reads EAGVAQSPRYKIIEKRQSVAFWCNPISGHATLYWYQQILGQGPKLLIQFQNNGVVDDSQLPKDRFSAERLKGVDSTLKIQPAKLEDSAVYLCASSLDQRGRALQGEKLFFGSGTQLSVL.

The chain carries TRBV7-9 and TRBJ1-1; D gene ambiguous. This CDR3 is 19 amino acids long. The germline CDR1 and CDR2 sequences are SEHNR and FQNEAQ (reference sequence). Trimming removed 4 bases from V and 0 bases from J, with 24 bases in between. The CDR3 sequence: CASSSSGRLTPTMNTEAFF. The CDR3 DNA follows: TGTGCCAGCAGCTCCTCAGGTCGTCTTACCCCCACTATGAACACTGAAGCTTTCTTT. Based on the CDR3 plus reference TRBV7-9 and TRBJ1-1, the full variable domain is DTGVSQNPRHKITKRGQNVTFRCDPISEHNRLYWYRQTLGQGPEFLTYFQNEAQLEKSRLLSDRFSAERPKGSFSTLEIQRTEQGDSAMYLCASSSSGRLTPTMNTEAFFGQGTRLTVV.

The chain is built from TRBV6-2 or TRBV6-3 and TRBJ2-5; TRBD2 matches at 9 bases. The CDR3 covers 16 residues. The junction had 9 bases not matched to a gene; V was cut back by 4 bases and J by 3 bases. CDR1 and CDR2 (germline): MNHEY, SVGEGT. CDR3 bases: TGTGCCAGCAGTTCCAGCGGGGGGCCGAGAGAAGAGACCCAGTACTTC. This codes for CASSSSGGPREETQYF.

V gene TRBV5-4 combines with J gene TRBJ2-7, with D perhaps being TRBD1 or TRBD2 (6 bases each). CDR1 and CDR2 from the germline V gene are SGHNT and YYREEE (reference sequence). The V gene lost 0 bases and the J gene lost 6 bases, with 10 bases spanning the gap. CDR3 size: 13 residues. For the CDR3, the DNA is TGTGCCAGCAGCTTGGGGGGGGCGCGCGAGCAGTACTTC. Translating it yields CASSLGGAREQYF.

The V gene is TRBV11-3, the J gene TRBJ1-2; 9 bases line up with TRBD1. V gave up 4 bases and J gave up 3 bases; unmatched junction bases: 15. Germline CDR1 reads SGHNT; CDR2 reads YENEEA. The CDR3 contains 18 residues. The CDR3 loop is CASSSWEQGASDDYGYTF. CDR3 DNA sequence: TGTGCCAGCAGCTCTTGGGAACAGGGGGCGAGCGACGACTATGGCTACACCTTC.

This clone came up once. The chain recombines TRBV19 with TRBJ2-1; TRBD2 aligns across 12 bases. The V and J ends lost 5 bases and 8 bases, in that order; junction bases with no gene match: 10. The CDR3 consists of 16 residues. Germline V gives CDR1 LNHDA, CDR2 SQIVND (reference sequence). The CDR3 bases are TGTGCCAGTAGTTCCTCACTAGCGGGGGGAGTACATGAGCAGTTCTTC. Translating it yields CASSSSLAGGVHEQFF.

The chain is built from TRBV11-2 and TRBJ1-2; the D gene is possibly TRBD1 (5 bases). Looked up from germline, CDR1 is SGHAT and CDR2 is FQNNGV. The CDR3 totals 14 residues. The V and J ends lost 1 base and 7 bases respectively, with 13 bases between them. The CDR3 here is CASSLGPAQGGYTF. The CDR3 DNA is TGTGCCAGCAGCTTAGGGCCGGCCCAGGGTGGCTACACCTTC.

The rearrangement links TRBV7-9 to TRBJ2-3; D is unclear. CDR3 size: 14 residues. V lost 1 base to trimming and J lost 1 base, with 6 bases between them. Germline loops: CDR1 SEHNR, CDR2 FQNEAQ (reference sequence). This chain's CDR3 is CASSLVYGTDTQYF. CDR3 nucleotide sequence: TGTGCCAGCAGCTTAGTGTATGGCACAGATACGCAGTATTTT. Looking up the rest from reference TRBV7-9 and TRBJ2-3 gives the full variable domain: DTGVSQNPRHKITKRGQNVTFRCDPISEHNRLYWYRQTLGQGPEFLTYFQNEAQLEKSRLLSDRFSAERPKGSFSTLEIQRTEQGDSAMYLCASSLVYGTDTQYFGPGTRLTVL.

The CDR3 DNA is TGTGCCAGCAGCTTACAAGGTATTCAAGCTTTCTTT. Protein sequence: CASSLQGIQAFF. This sequence joins TRBV11-3 and TRBJ1-1, with D hard to call. In germline, CDR1 is SGHNT, CDR2 YENEEA. Trimming stripped 2 bases from V and 9 bases from J, with 10 bases between. This CDR3 region has 12 residues.

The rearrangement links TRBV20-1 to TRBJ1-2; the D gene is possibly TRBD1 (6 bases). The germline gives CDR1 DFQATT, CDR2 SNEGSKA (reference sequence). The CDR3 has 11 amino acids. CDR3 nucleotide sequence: TGCAGCGCGGGACAAACCTATGGCTACACCTTC. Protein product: CSAGQTYGYTF.

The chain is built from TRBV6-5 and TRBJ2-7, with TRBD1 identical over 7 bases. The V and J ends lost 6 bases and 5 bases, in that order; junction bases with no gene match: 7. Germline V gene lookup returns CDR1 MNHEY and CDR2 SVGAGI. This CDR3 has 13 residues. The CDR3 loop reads CASRRQGFDEQYF. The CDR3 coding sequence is TGTGCCAGCAGGAGACAGGGTTTCGACGAGCAGTACTTC.

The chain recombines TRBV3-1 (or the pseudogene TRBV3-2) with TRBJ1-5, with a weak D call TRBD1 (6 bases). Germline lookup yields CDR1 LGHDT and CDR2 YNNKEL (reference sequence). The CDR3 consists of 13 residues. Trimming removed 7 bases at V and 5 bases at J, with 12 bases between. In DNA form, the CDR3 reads TGTGCCAGCACCGACAGGATTTATCAGCCCCAGCATTTT. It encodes CASTDRIYQPQHF.

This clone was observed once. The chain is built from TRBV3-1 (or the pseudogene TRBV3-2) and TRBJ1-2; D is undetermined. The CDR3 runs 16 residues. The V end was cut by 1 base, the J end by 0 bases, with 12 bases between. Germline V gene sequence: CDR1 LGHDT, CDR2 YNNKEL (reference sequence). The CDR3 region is CASSQATRVANYGYTF. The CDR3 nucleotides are TGTGCCAGCAGCCAAGCAACCAGAGTCGCTAACTATGGCTACACCTTC.

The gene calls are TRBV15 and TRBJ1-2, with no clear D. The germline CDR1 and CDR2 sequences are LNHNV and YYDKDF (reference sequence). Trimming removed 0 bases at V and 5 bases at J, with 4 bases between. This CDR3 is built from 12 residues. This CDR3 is CATSRDSYGYTF. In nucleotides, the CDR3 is TGTGCCACCAGCAGAGACAGTTATGGCTACACCTTC.